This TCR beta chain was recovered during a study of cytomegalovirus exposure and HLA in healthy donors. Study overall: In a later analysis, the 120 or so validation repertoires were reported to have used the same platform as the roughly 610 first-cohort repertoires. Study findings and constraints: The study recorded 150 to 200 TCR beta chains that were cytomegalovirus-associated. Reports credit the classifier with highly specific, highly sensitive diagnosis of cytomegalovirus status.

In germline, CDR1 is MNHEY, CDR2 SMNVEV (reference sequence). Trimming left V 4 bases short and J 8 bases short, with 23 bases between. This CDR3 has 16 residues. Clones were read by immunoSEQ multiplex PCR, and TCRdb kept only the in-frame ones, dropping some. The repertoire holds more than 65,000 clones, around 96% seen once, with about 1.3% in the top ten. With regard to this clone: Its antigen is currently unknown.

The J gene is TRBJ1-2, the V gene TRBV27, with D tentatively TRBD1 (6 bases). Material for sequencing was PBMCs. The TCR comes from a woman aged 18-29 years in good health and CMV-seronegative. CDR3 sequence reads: CASSSDYTGFPAGYTF. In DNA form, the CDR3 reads TGTGCCAGCAGTTCCGATTATACAGGGTTTCCAGCGGGCTACACCTTC.